A selection of T cell receptor beta chains follows, all from one sample in a study of cytomegalovirus exposure and HLA in healthy donors. Using immunoSEQ multiplex PCR, the repertoire was profiled, and TCRdb retains in-frame clones only, with some absent. The sample carries about 200,000 clones, 70% to 80% recorded once. Sequenced sample: PBMCs. The receptors originated from a male donor in good health and CMV-seropositive. Each CDR3 is given with its conserved first and last residue. The D gene is left open where the match is weak. The size entry is marked missing in some rows and otherwise reads once, few, many or a size class.

D	J	size	V	CDR3	DNA
TRBD1	TRBJ2-7	once	TRBV2	CASLGQGNEQYF	TGTGCCAGCCTGGGACAGGGGAACGAGCAGTACTTC
TRBD1	TRBJ1-4	-	TRBV7-9	CASSPQTGGEKLFF	TGTGCCAGCAGCCCCCAGACAGGGGGTGAAAAACTGTTTTTT
TRBD2	TRBJ2-5	few	TRBV7-9	CASSPRGEETQYF	TGTGCCAGCAGCCCACGGGGGGAAGAGACCCAGTACTTC
-	TRBJ2-2	-	TRBV6-5	CASSYWGGNTGELFF	TGTGCCAGCAGTTATTGGGGGGGCAACACCGGGGAGCTGTTTTTT
TRBD2	TRBJ2-5	-	TRBV6-6	CASSYFSLAGRETQYF	TGTGCCAGCAGTTACTTCTCTCTAGCGGGGAGAGAGACCCAGTACTTC
TRBD1	TRBJ1-4	-	TRBV7-9	CASSSTAGTALF	TGTGCCAGCAGCTCGACGGCCGGGACAGCTCTTTTT
-	TRBJ2-7	-	TRBV10-3	CAISEAGKGEQYF	TGTGCCATCAGTGAGGCAGGGAAGGGCGAGCAGTACTTC
TRBD1	TRBJ1-2	-	TRBV30	CAWGTGAPSNYGYTF	TGTGCCTGGGGGACAGGGGCACCTTCTAACTATGGCTACACCTTC
-	TRBJ2-1	-	TRBV9	CASSVETQSFNEQFF	TGTGCCAGCAGCGTTGAGACACAGAGTTTCAATGAGCAGTTCTTC
-	TRBJ2-1	few	TRBV19	CASSRPSTSINEQFF	TGTGCCAGTAGTAGGCCGAGCACTAGTATAAATGAGCAGTTCTTC
TRBD1	TRBJ2-2	-	TRBV7-2	CASSLPTGGDTGELFF	TGTGCCAGCAGCCTCCCGACAGGGGGCGACACCGGGGAGCTGTTTTTT
-	TRBJ2-3	-	TRBV11-3	CARGEQYF	TGTGCCAGGGGCGAGCAGTATTTT
-	TRBJ2-7	-	TRBV28	CASGHYEQYF	TGTGCCAGCGGGCACTACGAGCAGTACTTC
TRBD1	TRBJ2-2	-	TRBV11-3	CASSSTGTGELFF	TGTGCCAGCAGCTCGACAGGGACCGGGGAGCTGTTTTTT
TRBD2	TRBJ2-3	once	TRBV11-2	CASSLEMGASGGATDTQYF	TGTGCCAGCAGCTTAGAAATGGGAGCTAGCGGGGGAGCAACAGATACGCAGTATTTT
-	TRBJ2-3	-	TRBV7-2	CASSYTDTQYF	TGTGCCAGCAGTTACACAGATACGCAGTATTTT
-	TRBJ1-6	once	TRBV5-8	CASSLEPNSPLHF	TGTGCCAGCAGCTTGGAGCCGAATTCACCCCTCCACTTT
-	TRBJ2-3	-	TRBV4-1	CASSQAGADTQYF	TGCGCCAGCAGCCAAGCAGGGGCGGATACGCAGTATTTT
-	TRBJ1-3	-	TRBV19	CASSDHSANSGNTIYF	TGTGCCAGTAGTGACCACAGTGCTAACTCTGGAAACACCATATATTTT
-	TRBJ2-1	-	TRBV9	CASSPDIGLHNGQFF	TGTGCCAGCAGCCCCGACATCGGCCTCCACAATGGGCAGTTCTTC
-	TRBJ1-6	-	TRBV7-2	CASSPGGSYNSPLHF	TGTGCCAGCAGCCCCGGGGGTTCCTATAATTCACCCCTCCACTTT
TRBD2	TRBJ2-1	-	TRBV7-9	CASSSPGLAGAGPYNEQFF	TGTGCCAGCAGCTCACCCGGACTAGCGGGAGCTGGACCGTACAATGAGCAGTTCTTC
TRBD2	TRBJ2-7	once	TRBV4-3	CASSQVSLAGYEQYF	TGCGCCAGCAGCCAAGTGAGCCTAGCGGGCTACGAGCAGTACTTC
-	TRBJ2-7	-	TRBV6-5	CASRYSADSLYEQYF	TGTGCCAGCAGATACTCCGCGGACAGTTTGTACGAGCAGTACTTC
TRBD1	TRBJ2-4	-	TRBV19	CASSGQGKNIQYF	TGTGCCAGTAGTGGACAGGGGAAAAACATTCAGTACTTC
TRBD1	TRBJ1-5	-	TRBV18	CASSLVQGTGDSNQPQHF	TGTGCCAGCTCACTTGTCCAGGGGACAGGCGATAGCAATCAGCCCCAGCATTTT
TRBD1	TRBJ1-4	-	TRBV9	CASSDTGQGDEKLFF	TGTGCCAGCAGCGACACGGGACAGGGGGATGAAAAACTGTTTTTT
-	TRBJ2-3	-	TRBV7-9	CASSEGTSNF	TGTGCCAGCAGCGAGGGGACTTCGAATTTT
TRBD2	TRBJ2-1	-	TRBV7-2	CASSLAPTSTYNEQFF	TGTGCCAGCAGCTTAGCGCCGACTAGCACCTACAATGAGCAGTTCTTC
-	TRBJ2-2	-	TRBV4-2	CASSQESTGELFF	TGTGCCAGCAGCCAAGAGAGCACCGGGGAGCTGTTTTTT
TRBD1	TRBJ2-5	-	TRBV7-3	CASSIGTGGFGEETQYF	TGTGCCAGCAGCATTGGGACAGGAGGGTTTGGAGAAGAGACCCAGTACTTC
-	TRBJ2-3	few	TRBV7-8	CASSSTGFTDTQYF	TGTGCCAGCAGCTCCACGGGGTTCACAGATACGCAGTATTTT
TRBD1	TRBJ1-2	-	TRBV28	CASSFDRGGGYTF	TGTGCCAGCAGCTTTGACAGGGGAGGTGGCTACACCTTC
TRBD1	TRBJ1-2	-	TRBV10-3	CAISEPGQGYGYTF	TGTGCCATCAGTGAGCCGGGACAGGGGTACGGCTACACCTTC
TRBD1	TRBJ2-5	-	TRBV5-1	CASSPGTVQETQYF	TGCGCCAGCAGCCCAGGGACAGTCCAAGAGACCCAGTACTTC
-	TRBJ1-5	-	TRBV7-6	CASSSLRGQPQHF	TGTGCCAGCAGCTCTCTGAGAGGGCAGCCCCAGCATTTT
-	TRBJ1-4	-	TRBV29-1	CSVEGAGNEKLFF	TGCAGCGTTGAGGGGGCCGGAAATGAAAAACTGTTTTTT
-	TRBJ1-6	-	TRBV5-1	CASSLMVRPNSPLHF	TGCGCCAGCAGCCTTATGGTGAGGCCTAATTCACCCCTCCACTTT
-	TRBJ1-4	-	TRBV7-2	CASSYPKTGNEKLFF	TGTGCCAGCAGCTACCCCAAAACGGGTAATGAAAAACTGTTTTTT
TRBD1	TRBJ2-7	-	TRBV28	CASSLYSGTEYEQYF	TGTGCCAGCAGTTTATACTCCGGGACAGAGTACGAGCAGTACTTC
-	TRBJ2-6	-	TRBV4-3	CASSQESGARSGANVLTF	TGCGCCAGCAGCCAAGAATCAGGGGCCCGCTCTGGGGCCAACGTCCTGACTTTC
-	TRBJ2-7	-	TRBV9	CASKGPVRPYEQYF	TGTGCCAGCAAGGGGCCCGTGCGACCCTACGAGCAGTACTTC
-	TRBJ1-1	few	TRBV19	CASSPRNTEAFF	TGTGCCAGTAGTCCGAGGAACACTGAAGCTTTCTTT
TRBD2	TRBJ2-1	-	TRBV7-2	CASRGGGGPSYNEQFF	TGTGCCAGCAGGGGAGGCGGGGGGCCTTCCTACAATGAGCAGTTCTTC
-	TRBJ1-1	-	TRBV14	CASSQFQGAEAFF	TGTGCCAGCAGCCAATTTCAGGGCGCTGAAGCTTTCTTT
TRBD1	TRBJ2-3	-	TRBV12-5	CASGLVPDGTGLVAPNTQYF	TGTGCTAGTGGTTTGGTACCAGATGGGACAGGGTTAGTAGCGCCGAATACGCAGTATTTT